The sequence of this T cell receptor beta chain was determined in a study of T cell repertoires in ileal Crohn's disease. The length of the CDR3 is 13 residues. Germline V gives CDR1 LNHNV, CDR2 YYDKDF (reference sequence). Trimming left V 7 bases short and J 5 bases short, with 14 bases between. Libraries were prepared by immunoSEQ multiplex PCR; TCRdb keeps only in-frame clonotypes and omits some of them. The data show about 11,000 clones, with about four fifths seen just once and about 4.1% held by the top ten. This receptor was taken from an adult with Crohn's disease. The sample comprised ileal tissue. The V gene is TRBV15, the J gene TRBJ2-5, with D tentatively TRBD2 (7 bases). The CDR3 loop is CATTRGGVETQYF. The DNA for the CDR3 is TGTGCCACCACTAGGGGGGGTGTCGAGACCCAGTACTTC.